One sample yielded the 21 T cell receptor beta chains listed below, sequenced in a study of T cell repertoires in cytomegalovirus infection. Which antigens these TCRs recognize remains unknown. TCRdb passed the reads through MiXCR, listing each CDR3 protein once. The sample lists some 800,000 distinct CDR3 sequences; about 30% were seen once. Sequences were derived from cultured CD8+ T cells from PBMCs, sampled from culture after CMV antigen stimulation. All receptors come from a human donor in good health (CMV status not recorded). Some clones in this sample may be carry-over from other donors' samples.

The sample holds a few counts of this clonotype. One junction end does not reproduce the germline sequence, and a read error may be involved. The CDR3 bases are TGTGCCAGCAGAGATCAGGACCCGTCTTTTTTTTTT. Protein sequence: CASRDQDPSFFF. This chain joins TRBV12-3 or TRBV12-4 and TRBJ2-3; D unclear. CDR3 length: 12 amino acids.

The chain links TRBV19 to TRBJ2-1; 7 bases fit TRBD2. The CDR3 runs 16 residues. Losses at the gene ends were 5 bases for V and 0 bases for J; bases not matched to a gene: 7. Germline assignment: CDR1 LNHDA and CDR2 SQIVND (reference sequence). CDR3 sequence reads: CASSLTAGTSYNEQFF. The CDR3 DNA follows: TGTGCCAGTAGTCTCACAGCGGGGACCTCCTACAATGAGCAGTTCTTC.

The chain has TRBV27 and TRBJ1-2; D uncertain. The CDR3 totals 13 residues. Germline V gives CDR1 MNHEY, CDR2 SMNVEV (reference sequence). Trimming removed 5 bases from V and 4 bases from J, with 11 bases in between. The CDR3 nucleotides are TGTGCCAGCAGTGATGGACTGAGCTATGGCTACACCTTC. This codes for CASSDGLSYGYTF.

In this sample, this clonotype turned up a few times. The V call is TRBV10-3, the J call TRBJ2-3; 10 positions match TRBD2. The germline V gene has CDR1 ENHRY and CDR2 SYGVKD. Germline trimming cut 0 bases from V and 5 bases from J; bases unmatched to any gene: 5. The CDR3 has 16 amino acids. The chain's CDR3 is CAISESSGGAEDTQYF. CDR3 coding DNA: TGTGCCATCAGTGAGTCAAGCGGGGGGGCAGAAGATACGCAGTATTTT.

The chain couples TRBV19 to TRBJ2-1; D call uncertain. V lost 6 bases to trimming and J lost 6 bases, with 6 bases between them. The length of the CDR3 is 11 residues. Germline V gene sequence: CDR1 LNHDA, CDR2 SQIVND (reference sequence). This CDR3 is CASRTGNEQFF. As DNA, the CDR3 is TGTGCCAGTAGGACGGGCAATGAGCAGTTCTTC.

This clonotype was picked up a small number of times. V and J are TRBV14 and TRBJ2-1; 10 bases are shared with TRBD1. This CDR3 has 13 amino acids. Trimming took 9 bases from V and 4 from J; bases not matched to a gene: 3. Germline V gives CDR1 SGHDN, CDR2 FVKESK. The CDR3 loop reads CARGDRGYNEQFF. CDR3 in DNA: TGTGCCAGGGGGGACAGGGGATACAATGAGCAGTTCTTC.

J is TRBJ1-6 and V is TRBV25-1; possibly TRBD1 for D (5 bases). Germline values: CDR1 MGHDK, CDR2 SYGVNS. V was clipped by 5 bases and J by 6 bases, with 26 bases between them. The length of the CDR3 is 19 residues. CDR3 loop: CASSLGAQAGGGLNSPLHF. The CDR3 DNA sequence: TGTGCCAGCAGTTTAGGGGCACAGGCGGGGGGTGGCCTTAATTCACCCCTCCACTTT.

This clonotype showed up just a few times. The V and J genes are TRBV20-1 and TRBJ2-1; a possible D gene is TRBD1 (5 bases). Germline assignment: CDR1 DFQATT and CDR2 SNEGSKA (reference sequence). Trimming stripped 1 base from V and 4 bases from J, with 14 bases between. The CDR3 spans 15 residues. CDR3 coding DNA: TGCAGTGCTAGAGTCCCCAGGGCATCTTACAATGAGCAGTTCTTC. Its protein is CSARVPRASYNEQFF.

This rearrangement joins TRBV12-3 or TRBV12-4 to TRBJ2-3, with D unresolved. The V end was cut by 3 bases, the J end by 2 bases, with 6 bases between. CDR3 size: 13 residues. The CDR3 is CASSFSFTDTQYF. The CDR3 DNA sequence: TGTGCCAGCAGTTTCTCCTTCACAGATACGCAGTATTTT.

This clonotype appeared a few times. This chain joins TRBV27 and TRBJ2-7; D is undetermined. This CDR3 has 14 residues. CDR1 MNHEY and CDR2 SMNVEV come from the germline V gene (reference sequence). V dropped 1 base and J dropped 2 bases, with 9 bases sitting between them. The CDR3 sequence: CASSLLGKTYEQYF. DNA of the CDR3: TGTGCCAGCAGTTTATTGGGCAAGACCTACGAGCAGTACTTC.

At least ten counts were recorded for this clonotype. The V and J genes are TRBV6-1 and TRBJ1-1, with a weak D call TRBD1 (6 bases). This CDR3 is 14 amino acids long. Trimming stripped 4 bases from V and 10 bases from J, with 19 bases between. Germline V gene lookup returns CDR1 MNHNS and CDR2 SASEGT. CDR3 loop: CASSAEGGWLRAFF. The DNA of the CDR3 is TGTGCCAGCAGTGCCGAGGGGGGGTGGTTAAGAGCTTTCTTT.

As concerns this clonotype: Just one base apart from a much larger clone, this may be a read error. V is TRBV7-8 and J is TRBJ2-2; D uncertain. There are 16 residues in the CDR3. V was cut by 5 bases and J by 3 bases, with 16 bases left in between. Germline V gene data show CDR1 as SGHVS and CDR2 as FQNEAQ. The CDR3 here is CASSDTETKDTGELFF. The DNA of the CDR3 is TGTGCCAGCAGCGATACCGAGACAAAGGACACCGGGGAGCTGTTTTTT.

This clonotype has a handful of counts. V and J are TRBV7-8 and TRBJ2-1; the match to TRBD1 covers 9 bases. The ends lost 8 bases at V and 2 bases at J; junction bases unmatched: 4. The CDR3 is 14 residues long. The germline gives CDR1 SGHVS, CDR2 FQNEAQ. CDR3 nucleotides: TGTGCCAGCTGGGACAGGGCGACCTACAATGAGCAGTTCTTC. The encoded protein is CASWDRATYNEQFF.

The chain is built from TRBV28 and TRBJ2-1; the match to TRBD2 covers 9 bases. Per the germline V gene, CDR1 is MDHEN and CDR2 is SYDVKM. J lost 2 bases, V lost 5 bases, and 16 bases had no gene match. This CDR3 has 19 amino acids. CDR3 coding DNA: TGTGCCAGCAGTCCTTCGCCCGGGACTAGCCGCAACGCCTACAATGAGCAGTTCTTC. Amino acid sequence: CASSPSPGTSRNAYNEQFF.

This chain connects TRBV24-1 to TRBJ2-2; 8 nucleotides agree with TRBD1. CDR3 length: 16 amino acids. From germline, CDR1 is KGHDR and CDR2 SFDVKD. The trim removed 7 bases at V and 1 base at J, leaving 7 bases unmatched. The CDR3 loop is CATRSTGTGNTGELFF. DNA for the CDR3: TGTGCCACCAGATCCACCGGGACAGGGAACACCGGGGAGCTGTTTTTT.

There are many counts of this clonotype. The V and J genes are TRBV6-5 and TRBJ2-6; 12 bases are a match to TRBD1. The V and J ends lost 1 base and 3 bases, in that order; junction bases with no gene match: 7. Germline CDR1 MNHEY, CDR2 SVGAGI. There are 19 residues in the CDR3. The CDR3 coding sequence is TGTGCCAGCAGTTACTTTTCGGGACAGGGGGCAAATGGGGCCAACGTCCTGACTTTC. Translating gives CASSYFSGQGANGANVLTF.

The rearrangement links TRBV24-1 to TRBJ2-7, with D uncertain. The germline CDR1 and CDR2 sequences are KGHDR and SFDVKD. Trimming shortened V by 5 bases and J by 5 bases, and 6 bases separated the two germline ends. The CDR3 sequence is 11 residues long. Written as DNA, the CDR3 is TGTGCCACCAGTGGAATCCACGAGCAGTACGTC. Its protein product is CATSGIHEQYV.

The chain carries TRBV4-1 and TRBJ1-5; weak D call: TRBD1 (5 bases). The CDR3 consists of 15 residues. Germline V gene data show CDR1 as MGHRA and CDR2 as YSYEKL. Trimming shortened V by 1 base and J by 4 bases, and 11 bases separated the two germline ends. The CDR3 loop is CASSQGIDSNQPQHF. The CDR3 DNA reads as TGCGCCAGCAGCCAAGGGATCGACAGTAATCAGCCCCAGCATTTT.

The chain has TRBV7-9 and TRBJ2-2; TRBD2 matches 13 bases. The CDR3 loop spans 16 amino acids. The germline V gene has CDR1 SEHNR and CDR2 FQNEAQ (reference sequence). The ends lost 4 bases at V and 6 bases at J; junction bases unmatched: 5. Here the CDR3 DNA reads TGTGCCAGCAGCTCCCGGACTAGCGGGGGAGCCGGGGAGCTGTTTTTT. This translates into CASSSRTSGGAGELFF.

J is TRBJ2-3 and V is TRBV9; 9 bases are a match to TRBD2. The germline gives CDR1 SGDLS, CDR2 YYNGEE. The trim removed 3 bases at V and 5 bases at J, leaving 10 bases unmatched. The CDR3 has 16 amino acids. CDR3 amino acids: CASSGSGGGAIDTQYF. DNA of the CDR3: TGTGCCAGCAGCGGCTCGGGCGGGGGGGCCATAGATACGCAGTATTTT. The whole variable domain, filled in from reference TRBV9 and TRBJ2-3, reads DSGVTQTPKHLITATGQRVTLRCSPRSGDLSVYWYQQSLDQGLQFLIQYYNGEERAKGNILERFSAQQFPDLHSELNLSSLELGDSALYFCASSGSGGGAIDTQYFGPGTRLTVL.

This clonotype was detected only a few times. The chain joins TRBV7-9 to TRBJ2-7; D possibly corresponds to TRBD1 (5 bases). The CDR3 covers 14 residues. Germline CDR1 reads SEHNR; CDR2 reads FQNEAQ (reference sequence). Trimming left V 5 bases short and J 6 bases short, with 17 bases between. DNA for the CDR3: TGTGCCAGCAGCCCGGTGAGGACACCTAGCGAGCAGTACTTC. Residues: CASSPVRTPSEQYF.